These T cell receptor beta chains were read from a single sample in a study of siplizumab effects on memory and regulatory T cells. Here immunoSEQ multiplex PCR was the method, and the copy in TCRdb shows in-frame clones only, minus some. This sample carries over 70,000 clones, more than 85% of them seen once, and the ten largest clones take approximately 17%. Sequenced sample: CD8+ T cells sorted from blood. The receptors come from a human donor in good health. Both conserved end residues are part of each CDR3. D genes are given only for firm matches.

CDR3 length: 13
D gene: NA
J gene: TRBJ2-7
V gene: TRBV6-5
CDR3 protein: CASSPRHSYEQYF

CDR3 length: 16
D gene: TRBD1
J gene: TRBJ2-7
V gene: TRBV2
CDR3 protein: CASSDMEDRSSYEQYF

CDR3 length: 18
D gene: TRBD1
J gene: TRBJ2-2
V gene: TRBV9
CDR3 protein: CASSAVSGTDANTGELFF

CDR3 length: 13
D gene: NA
J gene: TRBJ1-1
V gene: TRBV28
CDR3 protein: CASSLYTGAEAFF

CDR3 length: 15
D gene: TRBD2
J gene: TRBJ2-7
V gene: TRBV6-1
CDR3 protein: CASSETRTSWYEQYF

CDR3 length: 16
D gene: TRBD1
J gene: TRBJ1-2
V gene: TRBV15
CDR3 protein: CATSTKDRAANYGYTF

CDR3 length: 12
D gene: NA
J gene: TRBJ2-1
V gene: TRBV2
CDR3 protein: CATPRGGNEQFF

CDR3 length: 15
D gene: NA
J gene: TRBJ2-3
V gene: TRBV9
CDR3 protein: CASSAGIARADTQYF

CDR3 length: 13
D gene: TRBD1
J gene: TRBJ1-2
V gene: TRBV5-4
CDR3 protein: CASSLRTGYGYTF

CDR3 length: 19
D gene: TRBD2
J gene: TRBJ2-7
V gene: TRBV13
CDR3 protein: CASSLRTSGSAPELYEQYF

CDR3 length: 14
D gene: NA
J gene: TRBJ2-6
V gene: TRBV4-1
CDR3 protein: CASSQVAGANVLTF

CDR3 length: 11
D gene: NA
J gene: TRBJ1-1
V gene: TRBV11-2
CDR3 protein: CASSLGVEAFF

CDR3 length: 14
D gene: TRBD1
J gene: TRBJ1-1
V gene: TRBV19
CDR3 protein: CATLGQGVRTEAFF

CDR3 length: 12
D gene: NA
J gene: TRBJ2-7
V gene: TRBV7-9
CDR3 protein: CASSLRDYEQYF

CDR3 length: 13
D gene: NA
J gene: TRBJ2-7
V gene: TRBV5-1
CDR3 protein: CASSLGLEGEQYF

CDR3 length: 14
D gene: NA
J gene: TRBJ2-7
V gene: TRBV19
CDR3 protein: CASSIGAAHYEQYF

CDR3 length: 12
D gene: NA
J gene: TRBJ2-7
V gene: TRBV11-2
CDR3 protein: CASSYSSFEQYF

CDR3 length: 15
D gene: NA
J gene: TRBJ1-2
V gene: TRBV6-1
CDR3 protein: CASSEGAGSAYGYTF

CDR3 length: 15
D gene: NA
J gene: TRBJ1-4
V gene: TRBV5-1
CDR3 protein: CASSLEGVTDEKLFF

CDR3 length: 14
D gene: TRBD2
J gene: TRBJ2-1
V gene: TRBV6-5
CDR3 protein: CASSLAGGSYEQFF

CDR3 length: 16
D gene: TRBD2
J gene: TRBJ2-5
V gene: TRBV7-7
CDR3 protein: CASSLGLTSTEETQYF

CDR3 length: 17
D gene: TRBD1
J gene: TRBJ1-1
V gene: TRBV11-2
CDR3 protein: CASSLTFRDRASTEAFF

CDR3 length: 16
D gene: TRBD1
J gene: TRBJ2-7
V gene: TRBV5-1
CDR3 protein: CASSSRGTGPSYEQYF

CDR3 length: 20
D gene: TRBD2
J gene: TRBJ2-1
V gene: TRBV18
CDR3 protein: CASSPFGRIAGALNDNEQFF

CDR3 length: 14
D gene: NA
J gene: TRBJ2-1
V gene: TRBV7-8
CDR3 protein: CASSFAEWNNEQFF

CDR3 length: 15
D gene: NA
J gene: TRBJ2-7
V gene: TRBV5-6
CDR3 protein: CASSLASASSYEQYF

CDR3 length: 14
D gene: NA
J gene: TRBJ2-2
V gene: TRBV27
CDR3 protein: CASSFLANTGELFF

CDR3 length: 16
D gene: TRBD2
J gene: TRBJ2-3
V gene: TRBV9
CDR3 protein: CASSVVAGEATDTQYF

CDR3 length: 14
D gene: NA
J gene: TRBJ2-7
V gene: TRBV19
CDR3 protein: CASSAGGRTYEQYF

CDR3 length: 13
D gene: TRBD1
J gene: TRBJ1-1
V gene: TRBV2
CDR3 protein: CASSPGGTFEAFF

CDR3 length: 12
D gene: NA
J gene: TRBJ2-2
V gene: TRBV29-1
CDR3 protein: CSVGRNTGELFF

CDR3 length: 13
D gene: NA
J gene: TRBJ2-2
V gene: TRBV7-9
CDR3 protein: CASRPGGAGELFF

CDR3 length: 14
D gene: NA
J gene: TRBJ2-7
V gene: TRBV9
CDR3 protein: CASSVGGISYEQYF

CDR3 length: 15
D gene: NA
J gene: TRBJ2-3
V gene: TRBV9
CDR3 protein: CASSVTGSHTDTQYF

CDR3 length: 12
D gene: NA
J gene: TRBJ1-5
V gene: TRBV7-9
CDR3 protein: CASSPGNQPQHF

CDR3 length: 11
D gene: NA
J gene: TRBJ1-2
V gene: TRBV6-4
CDR3 protein: CTTRGGGGYTF

CDR3 length: 14
D gene: NA
J gene: TRBJ2-3
V gene: TRBV10-1
CDR3 protein: CASSEASLTDTQYF

CDR3 length: 13
D gene: NA
J gene: TRBJ1-2
V gene: TRBV28
CDR3 protein: CASSSRVDYGYTF

CDR3 length: 15
D gene: TRBD2
J gene: TRBJ2-7
V gene: TRBV5-1
CDR3 protein: CASTPLRSGMYEQYF

CDR3 length: 16
D gene: NA
J gene: TRBJ1-4
V gene: TRBV27
CDR3 protein: CASSWKMGDTNEKLFF

CDR3 length: 13
D gene: NA
J gene: TRBJ2-7
V gene: TRBV4-1
CDR3 protein: CASSQARAYEQYF

CDR3 length: 14
D gene: NA
J gene: TRBJ1-2
V gene: TRBV5-4
CDR3 protein: CASSFAAQFRGYTF

CDR3 length: 15
D gene: NA
J gene: TRBJ1-1
V gene: TRBV27
CDR3 protein: CASTPGARANTEAFF

CDR3 length: 14
D gene: NA
J gene: TRBJ2-7
V gene: TRBV28
CDR3 protein: CASSFRVSSYEQYF

CDR3 length: 15
D gene: TRBD2
J gene: TRBJ2-7
V gene: TRBV7-9
CDR3 protein: CASSTSGRAEYEQYF

CDR3 length: 15
D gene: TRBD2
J gene: TRBJ2-1
V gene: TRBV19
CDR3 protein: CASSRKSGSTNEQFF

CDR3 length: 14
D gene: TRBD1
J gene: TRBJ2-7
V gene: TRBV29-1
CDR3 protein: CSVAKGDRLHEQYF

CDR3 length: 15
D gene: TRBD2
J gene: TRBJ2-5
V gene: TRBV28
CDR3 protein: CASSPRTSPQETQYF

CDR3 length: 14
D gene: NA
J gene: TRBJ1-1
V gene: TRBV27
CDR3 protein: CASSPLGVNTEAFF

CDR3 length: 18
D gene: TRBD2
J gene: TRBJ2-1
V gene: TRBV19
CDR3 protein: CASSRDLGVVAGYNEQFF

CDR3 length: 11
D gene: NA
J gene: TRBJ2-1
V gene: TRBV6-1
CDR3 protein: CASSESGEQFF